These 6 T cell receptor beta chains were all obtained from the same sample, sequenced in a study of blood T cell repertoires in COVID-19. Libraries were prepared by immunoSEQ multiplex PCR; TCRdb keeps only in-frame clonotypes and omits some of them. The sample lists approximately 210,000 clones, about 82% occurring once. The sequencing input was peripheral blood. The receptors originated from a man aged 55 to 70 with COVID-19, enrolled during active disease.

V and J are TRBV14 and TRBJ1-2, with D possibly matching TRBD1 (6 bases). The CDR3 consists of 13 residues. The germline V and J ends were trimmed by 1 base and 7 bases, with 10 bases remaining between them. Germline CDR1 SGHDN, CDR2 FVKESK. The CDR3 nucleotides read TGTGCCAGCAGCCAAGTTCGGGGGGCTGGCTACACCTTC. This sequence encodes CASSQVRGAGYTF.

A single count supports this clone. This sequence joins TRBV10-3 and TRBJ1-2, with D perhaps TRBD1 (5 bases). Germline V CDR1 and CDR2: ENHRY, SYGVKD. The CDR3 has 14 residues. V shed 6 bases and J shed 0 bases, with 11 bases lying between them. In DNA, the CDR3 is TGTGCCATCAGGAAGGTGGACACTAACTATGGCTACACCTTC. Translating gives CAIRKVDTNYGYTF.

The genes are TRBV15 and TRBJ1-1; D not certain. From germline, CDR1 is LNHNV and CDR2 YYDKDF (reference sequence). This CDR3 spans 17 amino acids. V lost 0 bases and J lost 4, with 18 bases in between. The CDR3 spells CATSRDLGAVGFTEAFF. The CDR3 region has the DNA TGTGCCACCAGCAGAGATTTGGGAGCTGTGGGTTTCACTGAAGCTTTCTTT.

A remark on this clone: This CDR3 is also generated by other DNA sequences in the sample. V is TRBV19 and J is TRBJ1-2; tentative D call: TRBD1 (5 bases). CDR3 length: 13 residues. CDR1 and CDR2 from the germline V gene are LNHDA and SQIVND (reference sequence). Trimming took off 2 bases at V and 3 bases at J, with 7 bases between the two ends. For the CDR3, the DNA is TGTGCCAGTAGTATACAGGGTGACTATGGCTACACCTTC. Encoded protein: CASSIQGDYGYTF.

The gene calls are TRBV7-2 and TRBJ1-6; 7 nucleotides match TRBD1. Trimming took 1 base from V and 8 from J; bases not matched to a gene: 11. This CDR3 has 17 residues. Germline assignment: CDR1 SGHTA and CDR2 FQGNSA. CDR3 bases: TGTGCCAGCAGCTTAGGGGCAGGGGGTGGAAGTGATTCACCCCTCCACTTT. This sequence encodes CASSLGAGGGSDSPLHF.

V is TRBV5-1 and J is TRBJ1-2, with a tentative D call TRBD1 (5 bases). Germline V gene lookup returns CDR1 SGHRS and CDR2 YFSETQ. V was shortened by 7 bases and J by 4 bases, with 17 bases between the two germline ends. This CDR3 has 14 amino acids. The DNA for the CDR3 is TGCGCCAGCCGAGAACCGGACACGGTCTATGGCTACACCTTC. Translation gives CASREPDTVYGYTF. The full variable domain, with the rest looked up from reference TRBV5-1 and TRBJ1-2, is KAGVTQTPRYLIKTRGQQVTLSCSPISGHRSVSWYQQTPGQGLQFLFEYFSETQRNKGNFPGRFSGRQFSNSRSEMNVSTLELGDSALYLCASREPDTVYGYTFGSGTRLTVV.